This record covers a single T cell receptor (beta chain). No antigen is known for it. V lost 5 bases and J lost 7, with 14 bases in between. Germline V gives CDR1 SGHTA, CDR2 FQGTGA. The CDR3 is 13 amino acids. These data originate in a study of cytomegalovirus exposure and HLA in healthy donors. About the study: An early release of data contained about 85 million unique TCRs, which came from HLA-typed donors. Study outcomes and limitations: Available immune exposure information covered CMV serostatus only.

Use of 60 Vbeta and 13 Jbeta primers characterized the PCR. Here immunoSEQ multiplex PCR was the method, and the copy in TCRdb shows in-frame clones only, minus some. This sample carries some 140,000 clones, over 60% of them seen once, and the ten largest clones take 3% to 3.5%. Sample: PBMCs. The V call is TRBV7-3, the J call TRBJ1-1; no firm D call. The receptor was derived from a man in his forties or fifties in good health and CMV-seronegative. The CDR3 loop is CASSPRSDGEAFF. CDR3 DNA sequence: TGTGCCAGCAGCCCCCGGAGCGACGGTGAAGCTTTCTTT.